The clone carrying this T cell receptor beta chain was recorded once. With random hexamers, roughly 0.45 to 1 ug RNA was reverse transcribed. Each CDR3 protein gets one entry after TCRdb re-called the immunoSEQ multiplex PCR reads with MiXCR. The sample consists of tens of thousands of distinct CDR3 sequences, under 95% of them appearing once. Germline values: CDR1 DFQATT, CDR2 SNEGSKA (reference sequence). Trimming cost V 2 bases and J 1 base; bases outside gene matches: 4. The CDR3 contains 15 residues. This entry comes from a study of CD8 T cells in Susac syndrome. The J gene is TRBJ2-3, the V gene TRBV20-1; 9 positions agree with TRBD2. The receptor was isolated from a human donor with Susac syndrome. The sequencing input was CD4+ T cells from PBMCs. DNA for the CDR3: TGCAGTGCTAGAACAAGCGGGAGGCGCACAGATACGCAGTATTTT. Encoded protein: CSARTSGRRTDTQYF.